These 18 T cell receptor beta chains originate from one sample sequenced in a study of human T cells and chemical hapten exposure. Each CDR3 protein gets one entry after TCRdb re-called the RACE reads with MiXCR. This repertoire shows about 96,000 distinct CDR3 sequences, about 9.6% found once; its top ten account for 2% to 2.5%. Time point denoted: patch test 2, 6 weeks after DPC sensitization. Documented treatment: therapeutic diphenylcyclopropenone sensitization with weekly scalp DPC. This material consisted of whole blood, taken in connection with sensitization to the hapten diphenylcyclopropenone (DPC). Receptors originate from a woman in her forties with alopecia areata. Some clones in this sample may be carry-over from other donors' samples.

This clonotype was observed at least ten times. CDR3: CASSLVGAYNEQFF. The DNA of the CDR3 is TGTGCCAGCAGCTTAGTTGGAGCCTACAATGAGCAGTTCTTC. J is TRBJ2-1 and V is TRBV7-2; no definite D call. This CDR3 region has 14 residues. Trimming cost V 1 base and J 2 bases, with 6 bases left between them. Germline assignment: CDR1 SGHTA and CDR2 FQGNSA.

V and J are TRBV7-6 and TRBJ2-3; 10 bases map to TRBD2. V lost 5 bases and J lost 0; bases outside the gene matches: 5. The CDR3 covers 16 residues. CDR1 is SGHVS, CDR2 FNYEAQ, per germline. DNA of the CDR3: TGTGCCAGCAGCGGGCCTAGCGGGAGTAGCACAGATACGCAGTATTTT. It codes for CASSGPSGSSTDTQYF.

With respect to this clonotype: The junction differs from germline at one of its ends, possibly a read error. This sequence joins TRBV5-1 and TRBJ2-3; D unclear. The CDR3 spans 16 residues. Germline CDR1 SGHRS, CDR2 YFSETQ. The CDR3 loop reads CASSLGGSGTADMQYF. The CDR3 nucleotides read TGCGCCAGCAGCTTGGGGGGATCTGGAACGGCAGATATGCAGTATTTT.

This clonotype was detected ten times or more. The chain recombines TRBV5-1 with TRBJ1-4, with 8 nucleotides matching TRBD1. CDR3 size: 13 residues. V lost 0 bases, J lost 11 bases, and 3 bases stayed unmatched. The germline gives CDR1 SGHRS, CDR2 YFSETQ. The CDR3 DNA reads as TGCGCCAGCAGCTTGGAGACAGGGGTTAAACTGTTTTTT. Protein: CASSLETGVKLFF. The complete variable domain, with remaining parts taken from reference TRBV5-1 and TRBJ1-4, reads KAGVTQTPRYLIKTRGQQVTLSCSPISGHRSVSWYQQTPGQGLQFLFEYFSETQRNKGNFPGRFSGRQFSNSRSEMNVSTLELGDSALYLCASSLETGVKLFFGSGTQLSVL.

The J gene is TRBJ2-1, the V gene TRBV29-1; 10 bases map to TRBD2. V shed 6 bases, J shed 7 bases, and the junction held 3 bases outside the gene matches. Germline lookup yields CDR1 SQVTM and CDR2 ANQGSEA. The CDR3 sequence is 12 residues long. The CDR3 loop is CSVPGLANEQFF. CDR3 DNA sequence: TGCAGCGTACCGGGACTAGCGAATGAGCAGTTCTTC.

This clonotype was recorded a few times. The chain has TRBV28 and TRBJ2-7, with unresolved D. Germline assignment: CDR1 MDHEN and CDR2 SYDVKM. The CDR3 runs to 11 residues. V shed 5 bases and J shed 2 bases, with 4 bases lying between them. CDR3 protein: CASSMAYEQYF. CDR3 DNA: TGTGCCAGCAGTATGGCCTACGAGCAGTACTTC.

This clonotype showed up many times. J is TRBJ1-1 and V is TRBV24-1, with a tentative D call TRBD1 (5 bases). The CDR3 length is 15 residues. From germline, CDR1 is KGHDR and CDR2 SFDVKD. V lost 7 bases, J lost 1 base, and 15 bases lay in between. The CDR3 here is CATRTSRAANTEAFF. The CDR3, as DNA: TGTGCCACCAGAACGTCCAGGGCGGCGAACACTGAAGCTTTCTTT.

V usage is TRBV5-8 and J usage is TRBJ2-3, with D possibly matching TRBD2 (6 bases). This CDR3 contains 17 residues. V lost 4 bases, J lost 3 bases, and 21 bases lay in between. CDR1 SGHTS and CDR2 YDEGEE come from the germline V gene. Here the CDR3 reads CASSRWGVTRDTDTQYF. The CDR3 DNA sequence: TGTGCCAGCAGCAGGTGGGGGGTGACTCGCGATACAGATACGCAGTATTTT.

The sample holds many counts of this clonotype. The CDR3 loop is CASSSLRVFNQPQHF. For the CDR3, the DNA is TGTGCCAGCAGTTCCCTCCGGGTCTTCAATCAGCCCCAGCATTTT. This chain joins TRBV28 and TRBJ1-5; D is unclear. CDR1 and CDR2 from the germline V gene are MDHEN and SYDVKM. The CDR3 loop spans 15 amino acids. Between the trimmed V and J ends, which lost 4 bases and 3 bases, there was a span of 13 bases. The variable domain in full, with the rest retrieved from reference TRBV28 and TRBJ1-5, is DVKVTQSSRYLVKRTGEKVFLECVQDMDHENMFWYRQDPGLGLRLIYFSYDVKMKEKGDIPEGYSVSREKKERFSLILESASTNQTSMYLCASSSLRVFNQPQHFGDGTRLSIL.

This clonotype has only a few counts. This chain uses TRBV12-3 or TRBV12-4 with TRBJ1-1; 7 positions match TRBD1. The CDR3 sequence is 17 residues long. V lost 6 bases, J lost 1 base, and 14 bases stayed unmatched. CDR3 DNA sequence: TGTGCCAGCAGGTCTCAGGGGGAGGGCTACTCGAACACTGAAGCTTTCTTT. It specifies CASRSQGEGYSNTEAFF.

This chain uses TRBV27 with TRBJ1-4; 8 nucleotides align to TRBD1. The junction had 4 bases not matched to a gene; V was cut back by 4 bases and J by 0 bases. There are 16 residues in the CDR3. Germline loops: CDR1 MNHEY, CDR2 SMNVEV (reference sequence). DNA of the CDR3: TGTGCCAGCAGTTCGACAGGGGTTGCAACTAATGAAAAACTGTTTTTT. Protein product: CASSSTGVATNEKLFF.

The V call is TRBV5-4, the J call TRBJ1-4; perhaps TRBD1 as D (6 bases). The V end lost 0 bases, the J end lost 8 bases, and 14 bases lay between the germline ends. In germline, CDR1 is SGHNT, CDR2 YYREEE (reference sequence). The CDR3 extends over 15 amino acids. CDR3 sequence: CASSLAGGRGEKLFF. The CDR3 nucleotides read TGTGCCAGCAGCTTGGCCGGGGGGCGCGGAGAAAAACTGTTTTTT.

The table lists this clonotype with many counts. V and J are TRBV3-1 and TRBJ1-5; no firm D call. The CDR3 length is 14 residues. Germline loops: CDR1 LGHDT, CDR2 YNNKEL (reference sequence). With 1 base removed from V and 3 bases from J, the gap between germline ends came to 7 bases. CDR3 bases: TGTGCCAGCAGCCAAGGTCAGGACAATCAGCCCCAGCATTTT. This translates into CASSQGQDNQPQHF.

The chain links TRBV19 to TRBJ2-5; possible D gene TRBD2, 6 bases. Germline lookup yields CDR1 LNHDA and CDR2 SQIVND (reference sequence). V was cut by 6 bases and J by 3 bases, with 17 bases left in between. This CDR3 has 15 residues. The CDR3 coding sequence is TGTGCCAGTAGCTCTCCAGCGGGCGCCAAAGAGACCCAGTACTTC. This translates into CASSSPAGAKETQYF. Full variable domain (remainder filled in from reference TRBV19 and TRBJ2-5): DGGITQSPKYLFRKEGQNVTLSCEQNLNHDAMYWYRQDPGQGLRLIYYSQIVNDFQKGDIAEGYSVSREKKESFPLTVTSAQKNPTAFYLCASSSPAGAKETQYFGPGTRLLVL.

The genes are TRBV29-1 and TRBJ2-7; no firm D call. The V gene lost 7 bases and the J gene lost 5 bases, with 21 bases spanning the gap. CDR3 length: 14 residues. The germline V gene has CDR1 SQVTM and CDR2 ANQGSEA. CDR3 loop: CSAKGIDTRDEQYF. In DNA form, the CDR3 reads TGCAGCGCGAAGGGAATAGACACACGTGACGAGCAGTACTTC.

This clonotype was seen a handful of times. CDR3 in amino acids: CSVHSTEAFF. The CDR3 nucleotides read TGCAGCGTCCACAGTACTGAAGCTTTCTTT. The chain couples TRBV29-1 to TRBJ1-1, with unresolved D. The germline V gene has CDR1 SQVTM and CDR2 ANQGSEA. The CDR3 contains 10 residues. The ends were cut back, 6 bases at V and 5 bases at J, with 7 bases in the middle.

The sample holds many counts of this clonotype. The chain is built from TRBV4-3 and TRBJ2-1, with a tentative D call TRBD1 (6 bases). Trimming stripped 0 bases from V and 8 bases from J, with 11 bases between. CDR1 and CDR2 (germline): LGHNA, YSLEER. The CDR3 runs to 14 residues. CDR3 nucleotide sequence: TGCGCCAGCAGCCAAGAAAACAGGGTGGATGAGCAGTTCTTC. Its translation is CASSQENRVDEQFF.

For this clonotype: At one end the junction does not follow the germline gene, possibly because of a read error. V and J are TRBV9 and TRBJ1-6, with D hard to call. Germline V gives CDR1 SGDLS, CDR2 YYNGEE. The CDR3 runs to 13 residues. The CDR3 DNA reads as TGTGCCAGCAGCTTGAGAAATGATTCACCCCTCCTCTTT. Protein: CASSLRNDSPLLF.